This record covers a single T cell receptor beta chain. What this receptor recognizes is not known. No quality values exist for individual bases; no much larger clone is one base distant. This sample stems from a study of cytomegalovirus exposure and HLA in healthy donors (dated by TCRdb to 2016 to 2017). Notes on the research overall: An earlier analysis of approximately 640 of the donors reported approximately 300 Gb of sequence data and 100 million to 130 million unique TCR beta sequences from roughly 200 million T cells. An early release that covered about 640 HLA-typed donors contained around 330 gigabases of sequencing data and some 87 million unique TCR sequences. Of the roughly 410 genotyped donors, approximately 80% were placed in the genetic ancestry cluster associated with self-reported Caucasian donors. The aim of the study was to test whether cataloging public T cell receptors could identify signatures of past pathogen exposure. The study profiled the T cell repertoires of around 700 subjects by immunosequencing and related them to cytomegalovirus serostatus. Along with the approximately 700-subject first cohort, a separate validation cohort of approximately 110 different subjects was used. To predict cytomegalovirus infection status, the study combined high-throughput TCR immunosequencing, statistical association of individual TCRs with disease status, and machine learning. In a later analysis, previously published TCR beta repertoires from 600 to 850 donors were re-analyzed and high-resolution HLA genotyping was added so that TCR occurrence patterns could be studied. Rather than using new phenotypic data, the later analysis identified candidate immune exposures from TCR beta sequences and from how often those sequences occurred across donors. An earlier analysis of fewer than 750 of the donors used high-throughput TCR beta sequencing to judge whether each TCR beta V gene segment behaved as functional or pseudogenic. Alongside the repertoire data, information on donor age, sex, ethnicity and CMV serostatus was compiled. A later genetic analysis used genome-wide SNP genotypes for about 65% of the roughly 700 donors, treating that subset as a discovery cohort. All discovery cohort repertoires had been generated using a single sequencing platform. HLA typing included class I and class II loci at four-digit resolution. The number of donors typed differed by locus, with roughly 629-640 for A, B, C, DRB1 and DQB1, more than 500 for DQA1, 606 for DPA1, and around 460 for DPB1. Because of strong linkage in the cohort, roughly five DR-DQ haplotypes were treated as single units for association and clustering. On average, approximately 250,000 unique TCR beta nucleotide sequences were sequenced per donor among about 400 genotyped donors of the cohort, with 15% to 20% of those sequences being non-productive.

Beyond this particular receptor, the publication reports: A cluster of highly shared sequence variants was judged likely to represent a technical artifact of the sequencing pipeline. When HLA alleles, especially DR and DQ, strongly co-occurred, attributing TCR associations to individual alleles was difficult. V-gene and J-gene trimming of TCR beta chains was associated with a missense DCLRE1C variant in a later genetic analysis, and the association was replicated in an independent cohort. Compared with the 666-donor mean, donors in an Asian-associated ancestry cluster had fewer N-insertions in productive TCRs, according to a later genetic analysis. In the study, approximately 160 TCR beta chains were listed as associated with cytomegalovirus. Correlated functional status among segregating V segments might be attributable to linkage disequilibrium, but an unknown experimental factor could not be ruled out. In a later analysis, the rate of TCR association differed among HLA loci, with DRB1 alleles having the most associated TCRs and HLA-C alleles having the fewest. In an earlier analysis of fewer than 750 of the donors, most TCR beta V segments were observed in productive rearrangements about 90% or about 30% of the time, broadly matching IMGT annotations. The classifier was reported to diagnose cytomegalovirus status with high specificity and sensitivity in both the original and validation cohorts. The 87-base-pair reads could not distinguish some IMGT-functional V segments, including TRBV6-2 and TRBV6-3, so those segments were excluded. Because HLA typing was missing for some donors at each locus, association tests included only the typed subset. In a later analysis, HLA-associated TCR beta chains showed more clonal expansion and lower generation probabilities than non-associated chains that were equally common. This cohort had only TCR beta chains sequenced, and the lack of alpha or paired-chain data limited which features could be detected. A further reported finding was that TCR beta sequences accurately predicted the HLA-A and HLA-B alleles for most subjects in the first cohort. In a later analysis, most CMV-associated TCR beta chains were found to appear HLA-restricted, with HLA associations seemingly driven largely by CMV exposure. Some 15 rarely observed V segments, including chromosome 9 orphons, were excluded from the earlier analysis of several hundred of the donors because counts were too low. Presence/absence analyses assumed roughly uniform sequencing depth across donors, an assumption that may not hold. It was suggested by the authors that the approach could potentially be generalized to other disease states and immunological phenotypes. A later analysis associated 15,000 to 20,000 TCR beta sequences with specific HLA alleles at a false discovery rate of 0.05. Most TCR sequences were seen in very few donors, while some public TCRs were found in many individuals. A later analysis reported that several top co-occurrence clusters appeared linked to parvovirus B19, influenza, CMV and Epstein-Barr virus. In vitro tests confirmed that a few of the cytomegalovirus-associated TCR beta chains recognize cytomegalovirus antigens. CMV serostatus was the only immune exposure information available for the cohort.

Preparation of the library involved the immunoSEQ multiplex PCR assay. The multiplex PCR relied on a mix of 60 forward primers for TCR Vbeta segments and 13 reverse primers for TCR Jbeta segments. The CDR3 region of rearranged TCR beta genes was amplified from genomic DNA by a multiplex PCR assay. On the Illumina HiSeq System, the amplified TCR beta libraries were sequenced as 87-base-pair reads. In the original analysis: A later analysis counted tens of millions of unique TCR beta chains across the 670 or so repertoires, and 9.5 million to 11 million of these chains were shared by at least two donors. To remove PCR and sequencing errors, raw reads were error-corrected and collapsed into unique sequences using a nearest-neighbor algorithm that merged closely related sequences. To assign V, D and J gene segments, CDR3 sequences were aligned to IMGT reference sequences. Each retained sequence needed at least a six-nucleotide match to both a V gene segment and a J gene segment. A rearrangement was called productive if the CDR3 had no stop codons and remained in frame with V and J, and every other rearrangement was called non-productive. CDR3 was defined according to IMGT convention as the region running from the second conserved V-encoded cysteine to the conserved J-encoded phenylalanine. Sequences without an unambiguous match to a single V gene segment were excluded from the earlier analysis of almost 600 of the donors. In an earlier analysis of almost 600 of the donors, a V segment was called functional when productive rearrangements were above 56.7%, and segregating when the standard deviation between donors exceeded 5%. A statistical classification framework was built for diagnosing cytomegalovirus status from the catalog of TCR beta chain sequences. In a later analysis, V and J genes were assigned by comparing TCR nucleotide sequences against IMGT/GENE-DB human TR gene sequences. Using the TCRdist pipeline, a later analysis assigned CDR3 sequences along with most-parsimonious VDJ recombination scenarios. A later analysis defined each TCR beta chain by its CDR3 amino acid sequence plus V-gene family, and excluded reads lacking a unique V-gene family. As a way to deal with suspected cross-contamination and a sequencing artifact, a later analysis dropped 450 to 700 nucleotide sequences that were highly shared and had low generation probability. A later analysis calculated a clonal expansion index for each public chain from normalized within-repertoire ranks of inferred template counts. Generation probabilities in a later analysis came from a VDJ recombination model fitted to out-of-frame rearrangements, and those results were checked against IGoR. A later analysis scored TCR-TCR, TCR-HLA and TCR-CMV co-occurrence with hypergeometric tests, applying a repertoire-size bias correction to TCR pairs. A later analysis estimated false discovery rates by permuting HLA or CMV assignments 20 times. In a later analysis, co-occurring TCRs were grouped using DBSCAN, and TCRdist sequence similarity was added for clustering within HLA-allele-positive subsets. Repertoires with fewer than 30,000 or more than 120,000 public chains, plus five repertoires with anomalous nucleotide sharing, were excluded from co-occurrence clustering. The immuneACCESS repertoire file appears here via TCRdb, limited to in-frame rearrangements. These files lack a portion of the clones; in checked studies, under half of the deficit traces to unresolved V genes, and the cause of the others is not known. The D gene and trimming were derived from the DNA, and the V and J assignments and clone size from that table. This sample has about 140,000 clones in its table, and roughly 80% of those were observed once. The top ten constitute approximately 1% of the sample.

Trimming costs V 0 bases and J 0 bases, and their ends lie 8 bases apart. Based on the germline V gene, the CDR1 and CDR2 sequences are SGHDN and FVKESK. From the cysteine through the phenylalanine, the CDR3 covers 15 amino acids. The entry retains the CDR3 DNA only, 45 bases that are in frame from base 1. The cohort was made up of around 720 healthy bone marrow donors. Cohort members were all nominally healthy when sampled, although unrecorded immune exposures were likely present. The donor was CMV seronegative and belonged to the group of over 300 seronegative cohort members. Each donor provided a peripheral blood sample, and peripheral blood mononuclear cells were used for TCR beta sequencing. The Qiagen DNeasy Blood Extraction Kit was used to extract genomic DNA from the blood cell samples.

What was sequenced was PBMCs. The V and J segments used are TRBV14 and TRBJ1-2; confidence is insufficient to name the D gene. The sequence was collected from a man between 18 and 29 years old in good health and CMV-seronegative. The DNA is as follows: TGTGCCAGCAGCCAAGACAGGCGGGCTAACTATGGCTACACCTTC. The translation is CASSQDRRANYGYTF.